This T cell receptor (beta chain) appears in the sequencing data of a study of blood T cell repertoires in COVID-19. Study-wide context: Acute and convalescent COVID-19 samples came from the United States, Italy and Spain. Sources were T cells, B-cell-depleted T cells, or PBMCs; the material itself was cDNA or gDNA.

Per the original data handling: Estimated nucleated cell counts came from reference gene primer amplification. Generated by immunoSEQ multiplex PCR, the TCRdb table keeps only in-frame clones and is missing some. V and J calls and clone size are as listed in that table; D and trimming were resolved from the DNA. The sample records roughly 39,000 clones, approximately 85% being singletons. This CDR3 comprises 14 residues. V lost 5 bases to trimming and J lost 7 bases, with 15 bases between them. Per germline, CDR1 MDHEN and CDR2 SYDVKM. This TCR was sampled from a man in his fifties or sixties with acute or convalescent COVID-19. V gene TRBV28 combines with J gene TRBJ2-1; a weak D match, TRBD2 (6 bases). The material sequenced was peripheral blood. The CDR3 nucleotides read TGTGCCAGCAGTCCGGGGACTTCCCAGAATGAGCAGTTCTTC. It is translated as CASSPGTSQNEQFF.